This entry lists 24 T cell receptor beta chains sequenced from one sample in a study of TIL therapy for anti-PD-1-resistant metastatic lung cancer (dated by TCRdb to about 2021). Reading the label with the study, this specimen's time point is: pre-treatment sample, taken before nivolumab and TIL therapy. TCR beta CDR3 regions were amplified from genomic DNA by bias-controlled multiplex PCR with the immunoSEQ v3 hsTCRB kit. Here the immuneACCESS table is served through TCRdb, limited to in-frame sequences with V and J called. Missing clones are a known gap in these copies; in checked studies unresolved V genes cover under half, and the rest lacks a known reason. This sample gives fewer than 60,000 clones in total; about 86% of them show up just once. Approximately 5% of the sample comes from the top ten. Here the sequenced sample was blood, taken at baseline. These receptors originate from a person aged 25-85 years with non-small cell lung cancer.

The rearrangement joins TRBV6-2 or TRBV6-3 to TRBJ1-4; maybe TRBD1 (5 bases). Germline-derived CDR1 and CDR2 are MNHEY and SVGEGT. The CDR3 spans 13 residues. V was cut by 1 base and J by 8 bases, with 8 bases left in between. The CDR3 nucleotides are TGTGCCAGCAGTTACTTGGCAGGGGAAAAACTGTTTTTT. As protein: CASSYLAGEKLFF.

J is TRBJ1-1 and V is TRBV18; D gene unclear. Trimming cost V 2 bases and J 4 bases, with 8 bases left between them. Germline V gene sequence: CDR1 KGHSH, CDR2 LQKENI. The CDR3 totals 13 residues. CDR3 DNA: TGTGCCAGCTCACCAGAAAGGTTCACTGAAGCTTTCTTT. It is translated as CASSPERFTEAFF.

The table lists this clone with a count of one. The chain uses TRBV4-3 and TRBJ1-5; tentative D call: TRBD1 (5 bases). Germline V gene lookup returns CDR1 LGHNA and CDR2 YSLEER. The V end was cut by 1 base, the J end by 3 bases, with 16 bases between. The CDR3 totals 17 residues. Here the CDR3 DNA reads TGCGCCAGCAGCCAAGCTGTGGGCGGAGGGGCCAATCAGCCCCAGCATTTT. It encodes CASSQAVGGGANQPQHF.

CDR3 bases: TGTGCCAGCAGCCACCTTCCAGGGGGCACAGATACGCAGTATTTT. Translating gives CASSHLPGGTDTQYF. The V gene is TRBV7-9, the J gene TRBJ2-3; possible D gene TRBD1, 6 bases. Trimming shortened V by 5 bases and J by 1 base, and 13 bases separated the two germline ends. This CDR3 region has 15 residues. Germline lookup yields CDR1 SEHNR and CDR2 FQNEAQ (reference sequence).

The rearrangement uses TRBV7-2 and TRBJ2-1, with 8 bases lining up with TRBD1. In germline, CDR1 is SGHTA, CDR2 FQGNSA. V dropped 5 bases and J dropped 8; count of bases not matched to a gene: 5. The CDR3 has 13 amino acids. The CDR3 sequence is CASSPQGGDEQFF. Written as DNA, the CDR3 is TGTGCCAGCAGCCCACAGGGGGGAGATGAGCAGTTCTTC.

V and J are TRBV5-3 and TRBJ2-7, with D possibly matching TRBD2 (7 bases). TRBV5-3 is an open reading frame whose function is uncertain. The CDR3 consists of 14 residues. Trimming removed 4 bases from V and 2 bases from J, with 13 bases in between. CDR3 region: CARSRREGAYEQYF. CDR3 nucleotides: TGTGCCAGAAGCCGGAGGGAGGGGGCCTACGAGCAGTACTTC.

The chain combines TRBV6-1 with TRBJ2-7; D might be TRBD1 (6 bases). V lost 3 bases and J lost 2, with 14 bases in between. Germline V gives CDR1 MNHNS, CDR2 SASEGT. The CDR3 loop spans 15 amino acids. The CDR3 is CASSESLQGTYEQYF. The CDR3 DNA follows: TGTGCCAGCAGTGAGTCCTTACAGGGAACCTACGAGCAGTACTTC.

This clone has a handful of counts. The V call is TRBV4-3, the J call TRBJ1-1, with TRBD1 as a possible D gene (5 bases). CDR1 is LGHNA, CDR2 YSLEER, per germline. The CDR3 extends over 15 amino acids. V lost 1 base, J lost 4 bases, and 13 bases lay in between. The CDR3 sequence: CASSQVSWGTTEAFF. The CDR3 DNA is TGCGCCAGCAGCCAAGTTAGCTGGGGCACCACTGAAGCTTTCTTT.

This chain connects TRBV4-2 to TRBJ2-2; D unclear. V shed 0 bases and J shed 4 bases, with 12 bases lying between them. Germline V gene sequence: CDR1 LGHNA, CDR2 YNFKEQ. The CDR3 extends over 16 amino acids. The CDR3: CASSQDLSQPTGELFF. The CDR3 coding sequence is TGTGCCAGCAGCCAAGATCTTAGTCAGCCCACCGGGGAGCTGTTTTTT.

This chain connects TRBV19 to TRBJ2-5; D gene ambiguous. CDR3 length: 13 residues. Trimming cost V 4 bases and J 1 base, with 7 bases left between them. CDR1 LNHDA and CDR2 SQIVND come from the germline V gene (reference sequence). The CDR3 DNA follows: TGTGCCAGTAGTAAGCAGACCCAAGAGACCCAGTACTTC. Encoded protein: CASSKQTQETQYF. Together with reference TRBV19 and TRBJ2-5, the CDR3 gives the full variable domain: DGGITQSPKYLFRKEGQNVTLSCEQNLNHDAMYWYRQDPGQGLRLIYYSQIVNDFQKGDIAEGYSVSREKKESFPLTVTSAQKNPTAFYLCASSKQTQETQYFGPGTRLLVL.

This rearrangement joins TRBV13 to TRBJ2-1; 7 bases line up with TRBD2. CDR1 PRHDT and CDR2 FYEKMQ come from the germline V gene (reference sequence). The CDR3 has 14 residues. V dropped 4 bases and J dropped 6; count of bases not matched to a gene: 6. The CDR3 DNA sequence: TGTGCCAGCAGCTACGGGACTAAGAGCAATGAGCAGTTCTTC. This sequence encodes CASSYGTKSNEQFF.

The chain employs TRBV9 and TRBJ1-2; D ambiguous. Trimming shortened V by 0 bases and J by 6 bases, and 12 bases separated the two germline ends. The length of the CDR3 is 14 residues. Germline V gene data show CDR1 as SGDLS and CDR2 as YYNGEE. The CDR3 reads CASSVAPGEDGYTF. Here the CDR3 DNA reads TGTGCCAGCAGCGTAGCCCCCGGGGAAGATGGCTACACCTTC.

CDR3: CASSLDQAGQDTQYF. CDR3 nucleotide sequence: TGTGCCAGCAGCTTAGATCAGGCAGGTCAAGATACGCAGTATTTT. The chain uses TRBV11-3 and TRBJ2-3, with D hard to call. CDR1 and CDR2 from the germline V gene are SGHNT and YENEEA. Trimming shortened V by 0 bases and J by 5 bases, and 12 bases separated the two germline ends. CDR3 length: 15 amino acids.

The V and J genes are TRBV2 and TRBJ2-3, with 10 bases identical to TRBD2. CDR1 is SNHLY and CDR2 is FYNNEI in the germline V gene. CDR3 size: 15 residues. The junction had 3 bases not matched to a gene; V was cut back by 4 bases and J by 2 bases. CDR3 nucleotides: TGTGCCAGCAGTGGTAGCGGGGGGATCACAGATACGCAGTATTTT. It specifies CASSGSGGITDTQYF.

The CDR3 nucleotides read TGCGCCAGCAGCCAAGGATTCCGGGACAGGGCCCACGAGCAGTACTTC. Amino acids: CASSQGFRDRAHEQYF. The chain couples TRBV4-3 to TRBJ2-7, with 9 bases fitting TRBD1. Germline V lookup: CDR1 LGHNA, CDR2 YSLEER. CDR3 size: 16 residues. The V segment lost 1 base and the J segment 5 bases; nucleotides outside the gene matches: 9.

The chain recombines TRBV3-1 (or the pseudogene TRBV3-2) with TRBJ1-1; a possible D gene is TRBD1 (6 bases). Germline V CDR1 and CDR2: LGHDT, YNNKEL (reference sequence). Between the trimmed V and J ends, which lost 4 bases and 6 bases, there was a span of 15 bases. This CDR3 is 14 amino acids long. The CDR3 nucleotides are TGTGCCAGCAGCCCGACAGGAAGATATTCTGAAGCTTTCTTT. This encodes CASSPTGRYSEAFF.

The chain employs TRBV4-2 and TRBJ2-5, with TRBD2 as a possible D gene (6 bases). The CDR3 sequence is 13 residues long. Germline V CDR1 and CDR2: LGHNA, YNFKEQ. The V end was cut by 4 bases, the J end by 5 bases, with 11 bases between. The CDR3 loop reads CASSLTRFETQYF. The CDR3 DNA reads TGTGCCAGCAGCCTGACTAGATTTGAGACCCAGTACTTC.

The rearrangement joins TRBV2 to TRBJ1-1; 10 nucleotides match TRBD1. Germline V gives CDR1 SNHLY, CDR2 FYNNEI. The CDR3 loop spans 16 amino acids. Losses at the gene ends were 8 bases for V and 1 base for J; bases not matched to a gene: 10. CDR3 protein: CASRYSRDRGNTEAFF. CDR3 in DNA: TGTGCCAGCCGATATTCCCGGGACAGGGGGAACACTGAAGCTTTCTTT.

The chain employs TRBV7-9 and TRBJ2-3, with D maybe TRBD2 (6 bases). CDR1 is SEHNR, CDR2 FQNEAQ, per germline (reference sequence). The CDR3 has 14 residues. V dropped 5 bases and J dropped 2 bases, with 11 bases sitting between them. The CDR3 protein is CASSRERFTDTQYF. The CDR3 region has the DNA TGTGCCAGCAGCCGGGAGAGGTTCACAGATACGCAGTATTTT.

This clone occurred once. This chain connects TRBV7-2 to TRBJ1-3; D call uncertain. This CDR3 spans 14 amino acids. V lost 4 bases, J lost 0 bases, and 7 bases lay in between. Germline assignment: CDR1 SGHTA and CDR2 FQGNSA. In DNA form, the CDR3 reads TGTGCCAGCAGCTCGTCCATCTCTGGAAACACCATATATTTT. Translating gives CASSSSISGNTIYF.

There are a few counts of this clone. The V call is TRBV7-3, the J call TRBJ2-2; D unresolved. From germline, CDR1 is SGHTA and CDR2 FQGTGA. V was trimmed by 2 bases and J by 4 bases, leaving 11 bases between them. The CDR3 spans 15 residues. For the CDR3, the DNA is TGTGCCAGCAGCTTACAGGCTTTAACCACCGGGGAGCTGTTTTTT. Amino acids: CASSLQALTTGELFF. The variable domain in full, with the rest retrieved from reference TRBV7-3 and TRBJ2-2, is GAGVSQTPSNKVTEKGKYVELRCDPISGHTALYWYRQSLGQGPEFLIYFQGTGAADDSGLPNDRFFAVRPEGSVSTLKIQRTERGDSAVYLCASSLQALTTGELFFGEGSRLTVL.

The J gene is TRBJ2-1, the V gene TRBV7-2, with D perhaps matching TRBD2 (6 bases). Trimming took 1 base from V and 1 from J, leaving 11 bases between them. The CDR3 extends over 16 amino acids. Germline CDR1 and CDR2: SGHTA and FQGNSA. The CDR3 loop reads CASSLVRAGSYNEQFF. Written as DNA, the CDR3 is TGTGCCAGCAGCTTAGTAAGGGCGGGGTCCTACAATGAGCAGTTCTTC. Drawing the rest from reference TRBV7-2 and TRBJ2-1, the complete variable domain is GAGVSQSPSNKVTEKGKDVELRCDPISGHTALYWYRQSLGQGLEFLIYFQGNSAPDKSGLPSDRFSAERTGGSVSTLTIQRTQQEDSAVYLCASSLVRAGSYNEQFFGPGTRLTVL.

The CDR3 DNA sequence: TGCGCCAGCAGCCAAGATTGGGGAAGCAATCAGCCCCAGCATTTT. Protein product: CASSQDWGSNQPQHF. This chain joins TRBV4-3 and TRBJ1-5; D gene ambiguous. Looked up from germline, CDR1 is LGHNA and CDR2 is YSLEER. Trimming removed 0 bases at V and 1 base at J, with 7 bases between. The CDR3 loop spans 15 amino acids.

This rearrangement joins TRBV7-2 to TRBJ2-3; TRBD2 aligns across 8 bases. The V gene's germline CDR1 is SGHTA and CDR2 FQGNSA. The CDR3 sequence is 16 residues long. The V segment lost 0 bases and the J segment 5 bases; nucleotides outside the gene matches: 7. This CDR3 is CASSLARSGGGDTQYF. CDR3 sequence (DNA): TGTGCCAGCAGCTTAGCGAGGAGCGGGGGTGGAGATACGCAGTATTTT.